The T cell receptor (beta chain) under discussion was sequenced for a study of Ad26.COV2.S vaccination and SARS-CoV-2 variants. Treatment meaning: 19 received Ad26.COV2.S at low or high dose, single or two shots; about 5 received placebo; per-sample allocation not given. Samples analyzed were those drawn on day 63 after the first vaccine or placebo injection. TCRdb keeps only in-frame clones here, not all; method: immunoSEQ multiplex PCR. The table includes about 420,000 clones, 70% to 90% detected once. This CDR3 is 17 amino acids long. Trimming at V came to 2 bases and at J to 0 bases, leaving 4 bases not matched to a gene. CDR1 and CDR2 (germline): SGHRS, YFSETQ.

The source material was peripheral blood, sampled in a trial of Ad26.COV2.S vaccine versus placebo. V is TRBV5-1 and J is TRBJ2-2; the match to TRBD1 covers 10 bases. The sequence came from a person aged 18-65 years who received the Ad26.COV2.S COVID-19 vaccine or a placebo. Here the CDR3 reads CASSLSGTGANTGELFF. Here the CDR3 DNA reads TGCGCCAGCAGCTTATCCGGGACAGGGGCGAACACCGGGGAGCTGTTTTTT.